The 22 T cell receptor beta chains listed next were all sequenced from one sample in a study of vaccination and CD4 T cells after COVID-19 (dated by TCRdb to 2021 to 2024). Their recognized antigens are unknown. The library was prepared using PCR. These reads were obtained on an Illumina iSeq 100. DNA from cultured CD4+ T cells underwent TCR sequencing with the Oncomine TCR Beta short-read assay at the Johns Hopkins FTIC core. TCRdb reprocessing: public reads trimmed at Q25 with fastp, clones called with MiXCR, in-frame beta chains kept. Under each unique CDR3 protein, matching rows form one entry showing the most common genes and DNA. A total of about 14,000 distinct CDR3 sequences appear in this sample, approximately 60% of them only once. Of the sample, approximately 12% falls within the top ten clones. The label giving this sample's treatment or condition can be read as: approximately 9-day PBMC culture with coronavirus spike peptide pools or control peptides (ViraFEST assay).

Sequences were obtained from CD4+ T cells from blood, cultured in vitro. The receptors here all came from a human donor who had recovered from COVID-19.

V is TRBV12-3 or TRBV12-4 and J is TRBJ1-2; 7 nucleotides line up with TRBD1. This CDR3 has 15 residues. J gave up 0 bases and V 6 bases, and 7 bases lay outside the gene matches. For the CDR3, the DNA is TGTGCCAGCAGGCAGACAGGGACCTCTAACTATGGCTACACCTTC. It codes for CASRQTGTSNYGYTF.

The CDR3 region is CASSLGGPYTF. The CDR3 coding sequence is TGTGCCAGCAGCTTAGGGGGCCCCTACACCTTC. The chain is built from TRBV7-2 and TRBJ1-2, with D possibly TRBD1 on 5 matching bases. Germline-derived CDR1 and CDR2 are SGHTA and FQGNSA. Trimming removed 1 base from V and 10 bases from J, with 7 bases in between. The CDR3 length is 11 residues.

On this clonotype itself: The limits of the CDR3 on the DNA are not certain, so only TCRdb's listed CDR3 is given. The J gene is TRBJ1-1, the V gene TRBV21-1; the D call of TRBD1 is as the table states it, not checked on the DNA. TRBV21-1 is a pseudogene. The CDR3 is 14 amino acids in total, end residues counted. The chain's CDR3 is CASILGHKGREAFF.

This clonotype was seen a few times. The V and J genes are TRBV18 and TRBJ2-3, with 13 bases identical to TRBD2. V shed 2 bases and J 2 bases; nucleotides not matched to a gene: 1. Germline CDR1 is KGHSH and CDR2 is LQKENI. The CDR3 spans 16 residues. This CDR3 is CASSPGTSGTTDTQYF. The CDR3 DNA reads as TGTGCCAGCTCACCAGGGACTAGCGGGACCACAGATACGCAGTATTTT. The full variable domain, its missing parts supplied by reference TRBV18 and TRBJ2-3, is NAGVMQNPRHLVRRRGQEARLRCSPMKGHSHVYWYRQLPEEGLKFMVYLQKENIIDESGMPKERFSAEFPKEGPSILRIQQVVRGDSAAYFCASSPGTSGTTDTQYFGPGTRLTVL.

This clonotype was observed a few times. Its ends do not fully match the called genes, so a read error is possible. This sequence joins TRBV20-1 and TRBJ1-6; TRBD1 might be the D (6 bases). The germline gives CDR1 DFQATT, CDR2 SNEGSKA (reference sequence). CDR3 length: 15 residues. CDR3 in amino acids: CSAKVFGQNNSPLHF. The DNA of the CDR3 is TGCAGTGCTAAGGTTTTCGGACAGAATAATTCGCCCCTCCACTTT.

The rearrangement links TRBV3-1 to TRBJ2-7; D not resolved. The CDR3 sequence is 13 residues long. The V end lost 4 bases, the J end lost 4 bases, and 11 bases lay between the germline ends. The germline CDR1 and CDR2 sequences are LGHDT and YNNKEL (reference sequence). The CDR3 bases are TGTGCCAGCAGCCCAGGACCCGGATACGAGCAGTACTTC. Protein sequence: CASSPGPGYEQYF.

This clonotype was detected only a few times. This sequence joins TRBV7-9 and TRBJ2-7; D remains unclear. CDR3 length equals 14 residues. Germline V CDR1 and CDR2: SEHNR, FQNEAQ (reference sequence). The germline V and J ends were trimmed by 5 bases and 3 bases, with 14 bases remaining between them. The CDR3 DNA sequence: TGTGCCAGCAGCCCGACTGGCCAATACTACGAGCAGTACTTC. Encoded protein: CASSPTGQYYEQYF.

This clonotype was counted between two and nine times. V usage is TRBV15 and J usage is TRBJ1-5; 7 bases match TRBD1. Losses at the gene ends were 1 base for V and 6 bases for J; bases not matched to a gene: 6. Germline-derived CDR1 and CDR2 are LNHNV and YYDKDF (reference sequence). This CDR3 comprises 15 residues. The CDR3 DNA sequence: TGTGCCACCAGCAGAGTTGGGGACAGTTCTCAGCCCCAGCATTTT. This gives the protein CATSRVGDSSQPQHF. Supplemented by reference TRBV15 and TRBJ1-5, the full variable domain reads DAMVIQNPRYQVTQFGKPVTLSCSQTLNHNVMYWYQQKSSQAPKLLFHYYDKDFNNEADTPDNFQSRRPNTSFCFLDIRSPGLGDTAMYLCATSRVGDSSQPQHFGDGTRLSIL.

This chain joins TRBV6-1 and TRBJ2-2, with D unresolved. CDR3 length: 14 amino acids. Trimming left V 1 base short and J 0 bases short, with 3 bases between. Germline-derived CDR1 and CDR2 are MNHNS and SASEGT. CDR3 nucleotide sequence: TGTGCCAGCAGTGAAGGACCGAACACCGGGGAGCTGTTTTTT. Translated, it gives CASSEGPNTGELFF.

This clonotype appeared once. The CDR3 loop reads CASSPWGQEGYEQYF. The CDR3 DNA reads TGTGCCAGCAGCCCCTGGGGACAGGAGGGTTACGAGCAGTACTTC. V usage is TRBV9 and J usage is TRBJ2-7; 8 nucleotides align to TRBD1. The CDR3 is made up of 15 amino acids. V lost 4 bases and J lost 4; bases outside the gene matches: 10. From germline, CDR1 is SGDLS and CDR2 YYNGEE. Variable domain in full (rest from reference TRBV9 and TRBJ2-7): DSGVTQTPKHLITATGQRVTLRCSPRSGDLSVYWYQQSLDQGLQFLIQYYNGEERAKGNILERFSAQQFPDLHSELNLSSLELGDSALYFCASSPWGQEGYEQYFGPGTRLTVT.

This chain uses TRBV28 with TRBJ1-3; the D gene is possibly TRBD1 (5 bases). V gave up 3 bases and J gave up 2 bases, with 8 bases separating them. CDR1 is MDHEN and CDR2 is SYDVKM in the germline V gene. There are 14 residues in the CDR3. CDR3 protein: CASSLGDPGNTIYF. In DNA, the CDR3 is TGTGCCAGCAGTTTGGGGGACCCTGGAAACACCATATATTTT.

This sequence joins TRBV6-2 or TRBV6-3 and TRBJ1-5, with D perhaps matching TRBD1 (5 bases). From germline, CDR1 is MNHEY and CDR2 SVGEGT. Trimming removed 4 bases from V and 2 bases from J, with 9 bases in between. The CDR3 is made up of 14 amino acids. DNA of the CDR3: TGTGCCAGCAGTTTCGCAGGGCGCAATCAGCCCCAGCATTTT. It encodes CASSFAGRNQPQHF.

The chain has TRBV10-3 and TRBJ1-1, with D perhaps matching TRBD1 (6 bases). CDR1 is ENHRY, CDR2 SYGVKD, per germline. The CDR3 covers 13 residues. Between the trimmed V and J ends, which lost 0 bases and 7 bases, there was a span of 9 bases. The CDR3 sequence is CAISESRDIEAFF. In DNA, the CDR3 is TGTGCCATCAGTGAGTCGAGGGACATTGAAGCTTTCTTT.

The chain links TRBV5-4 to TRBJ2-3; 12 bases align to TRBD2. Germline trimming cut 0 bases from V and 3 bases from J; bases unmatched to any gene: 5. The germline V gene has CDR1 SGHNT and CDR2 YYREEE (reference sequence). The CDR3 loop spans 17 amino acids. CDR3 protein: CASSLGLAGELTDTQYF. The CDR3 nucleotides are TGTGCCAGCAGCTTGGGACTAGCGGGAGAATTAACAGATACGCAGTATTTT.

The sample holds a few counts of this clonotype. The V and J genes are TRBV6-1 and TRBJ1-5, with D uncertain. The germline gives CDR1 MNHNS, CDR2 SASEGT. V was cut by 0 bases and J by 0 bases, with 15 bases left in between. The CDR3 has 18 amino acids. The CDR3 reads CASSEARALTLSNQPQHF. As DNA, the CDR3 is TGTGCCAGCAGTGAAGCAAGGGCTTTGACCCTTAGCAATCAGCCCCAGCATTTT.

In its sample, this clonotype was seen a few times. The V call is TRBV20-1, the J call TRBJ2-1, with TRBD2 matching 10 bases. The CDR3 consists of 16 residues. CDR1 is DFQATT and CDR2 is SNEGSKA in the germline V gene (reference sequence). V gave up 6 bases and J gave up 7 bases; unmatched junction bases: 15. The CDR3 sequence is CSALTLLAGVGNEQFF. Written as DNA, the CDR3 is TGCAGTGCCCTTACACTTCTAGCGGGAGTGGGAAATGAGCAGTTCTTC.

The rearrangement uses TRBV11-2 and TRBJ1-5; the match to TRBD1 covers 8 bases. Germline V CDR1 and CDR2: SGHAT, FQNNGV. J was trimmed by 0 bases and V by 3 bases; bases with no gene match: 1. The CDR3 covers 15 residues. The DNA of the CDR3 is TGTGCCAGCAGCTTGGGACAGGCTAGCAATCAGCCCCAGCATTTT. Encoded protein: CASSLGQASNQPQHF.

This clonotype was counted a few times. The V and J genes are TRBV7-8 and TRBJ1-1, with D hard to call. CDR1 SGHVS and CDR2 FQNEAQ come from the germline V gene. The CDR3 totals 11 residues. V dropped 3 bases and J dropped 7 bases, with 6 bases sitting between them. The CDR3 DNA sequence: TGTGCCAGCAGCTTCGCAGTTGAAGCTTTCTTT. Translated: CASSFAVEAFF. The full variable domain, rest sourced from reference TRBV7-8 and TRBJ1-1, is GAGVSQSPRYKVAKRGQDVALRCDPISGHVSLFWYQQALGQGPEFLTYFQNEAQLDKSGLPSDRFFAERPEGSVSTLKIQRTQQEDSAVYLCASSFAVEAFFGQGTRLTVV.

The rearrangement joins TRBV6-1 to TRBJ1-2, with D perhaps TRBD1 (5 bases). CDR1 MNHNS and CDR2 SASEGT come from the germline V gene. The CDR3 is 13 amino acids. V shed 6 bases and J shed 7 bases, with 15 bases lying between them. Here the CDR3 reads CASRTQGEVGYTF. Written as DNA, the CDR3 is TGTGCCAGCAGAACCCAGGGTGAGGTTGGCTACACCTTC.

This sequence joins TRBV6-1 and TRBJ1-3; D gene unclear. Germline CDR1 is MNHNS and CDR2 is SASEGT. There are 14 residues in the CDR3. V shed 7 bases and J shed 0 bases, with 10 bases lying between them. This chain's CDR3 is CASTNGLSGNTIYF. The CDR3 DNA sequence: TGTGCCAGCACTAACGGGCTCTCTGGAAACACCATATATTTT.

DNA of the CDR3: TGCAGTGCTAGAGAGGTACTAACCTACGAGCAGTACTTC. Translating it yields CSAREVLTYEQYF. The rearrangement uses TRBV20-1 and TRBJ2-7; D unresolved. The CDR3 runs to 13 residues. Germline V gene lookup returns CDR1 DFQATT and CDR2 SNEGSKA (reference sequence). V shed 0 bases and J shed 2 bases, with 8 bases lying between them.

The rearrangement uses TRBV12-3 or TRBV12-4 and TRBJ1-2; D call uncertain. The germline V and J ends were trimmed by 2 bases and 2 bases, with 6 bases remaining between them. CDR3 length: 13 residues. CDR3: CASSLSANYGYTF. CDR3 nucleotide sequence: TGTGCCAGCAGTTTATCCGCAAACTATGGCTACACCTTC.